One sample yielded the 32 T cell receptor beta chains listed below, sequenced in a study of T cells in Graves' hyperthyroidism and ophthalmopathy. TCR beta CDR3 region amplification was performed from RNA transcripts. Carried out on the TCR CDR3, a first-round RT-PCR used the HTBI primer set. TCRdb reanalysed the multiplex PCR reads using MiXCR and keeps one entry per CDR3 protein. The table has 700,000 to 950,000 distinct CDR3 sequences, 30% to 40% seen once; the top ten hold roughly 30%. The sample consisted of blood. The receptors here all came from a woman in her thirties or forties with Graves' hyperthyroidism.

This clonotype came up a few times. The chain combines TRBV11-2 with TRBJ1-2; D possibly corresponds to TRBD1 (6 bases). Germline V lookup: CDR1 SGHAT, CDR2 FQNNGV. The CDR3 sequence is 14 residues long. V lost 5 bases, J lost 7 bases, and 17 bases lay in between. The CDR3 DNA reads TGTGCCAGCAGCAAAGGGGGGAGGATGGGTGGCTACACCTTC. Residues: CASSKGGRMGGYTF.

Notes on this clonotype: This sequence may be a read error, since a much larger clone differs from it by one base. This chain links TRBV12-3 or TRBV12-4 with TRBJ2-6, with 9 bases lining up with TRBD1. V shed 5 bases and J 2 bases; nucleotides not matched to a gene: 7. The length of the CDR3 is 17 residues. CDR3 loop: CASSARDRVPGANVLTF. CDR3 DNA: TGTGCCAGCAGTGCGCGGGACAGGGTTCCTGGGGCCAACGTCCTGACTTTC.

CDR3 protein: CASSPPGRADEQYF. Written as DNA, the CDR3 is TGTGCCAGCAGCCCCCCGGGACGGGCAGACGAGCAGTACTTC. The chain recombines TRBV7-2 with TRBJ2-7; D possibly matches TRBD1 or TRBD2 (5 bases each). The germline V gene encodes CDR1 SGHTA and CDR2 FQGNSA. The germline V and J ends were trimmed by 5 bases and 5 bases, with 16 bases remaining between them. CDR3 size: 14 residues. Filled out from reference TRBV7-2 and TRBJ2-7, the complete variable domain reads GAGVSQSPSNKVTEKGKDVELRCDPISGHTALYWYRQSLGQGLEFLIYFQGNSAPDKSGLPSDRFSAERTGGSVSTLTIQRTQQEDSAVYLCASSPPGRADEQYFGPGTRLTVT.

CDR3 in DNA: TGCAGTGCTAGGTCGACTGAGTTCGGTACGCAGTATTTT. Translation gives CSARSTEFGTQYF. The chain uses TRBV20-1 and TRBJ2-3; D is uncertain. Trimming took off 3 bases at V and 8 bases at J, with 15 bases between the two ends. CDR1 DFQATT and CDR2 SNEGSKA come from the germline V gene (reference sequence). This CDR3 region has 13 residues.

This rearrangement joins TRBV5-6 to TRBJ2-7, with D possibly matching TRBD1 (5 bases). V was cut by 2 bases and J by 3 bases, with 9 bases left in between. In germline, CDR1 is SGHDT, CDR2 YYEEEE. The CDR3 extends over 13 amino acids. The CDR3 loop is CASSLQAFYEQYF. CDR3 in DNA: TGTGCCAGCAGCTTACAGGCTTTCTACGAGCAGTACTTC. The entire variable domain, with the rest obtained from reference TRBV5-6 and TRBJ2-7, is as follows: DAGVTQSPTHLIKTRGQQVTLRCSPKSGHDTVSWYQQALGQGPQFIFQYYEEEERQRGNFPDRFSGHQFPNYSSELNVNALLLGDSALYLCASSLQAFYEQYFGPGTRLTVT.

This clonotype was seen repeatedly, ten times or more. V is TRBV29-1 and J is TRBJ1-1; D ambiguous. The CDR3 length is 12 residues. V lost 7 bases, J lost 4 bases, and 13 bases lay in between. Germline values: CDR1 SQVTM, CDR2 ANQGSEA. The CDR3 DNA is TGCAGCGCCCGAAGAGGTTCCACTGAAGCTTTCTTT. Protein product: CSARRGSTEAFF.

The sample holds a few counts of this clonotype. The V and J genes are TRBV7-3 and TRBJ2-2; D is unclear. The germline gives CDR1 SGHTA, CDR2 FQGTGA. The CDR3 is made up of 15 amino acids. With 5 bases removed from V and 5 bases from J, the gap between germline ends came to 15 bases. CDR3 sequence: CASSPTYVSTGELFF. The DNA of the CDR3 is TGTGCCAGCAGCCCGACGTATGTTTCGACCGGGGAGCTGTTTTTT.

This clonotype was found a few times. The chain couples TRBV9 to TRBJ2-7, with TRBD2 matching 8 bases. The V segment lost 0 bases and the J segment 1 base; nucleotides outside the gene matches: 9. The CDR3 is 17 amino acids. The V gene's germline CDR1 is SGDLS and CDR2 YYNGEE. CDR3 protein: CASSVEGTGGLSYEQYF. CDR3 DNA sequence: TGTGCCAGCAGCGTAGAGGGGACGGGGGGGTTGTCCTACGAGCAGTACTTC.

In the case of this clonotype: One base away lies a much larger clone, so this may be a sequencing read error. The conserved phenylalanine or tryptophan normally closing the CDR3 is absent here, so this likely arose from a read error. This chain joins TRBV7-8 and TRBJ1-4; D is unclear. The CDR3 runs to 14 residues. V lost 2 bases and J 8 bases, leaving 12 bases between the germline ends. Germline lookup yields CDR1 SGHVS and CDR2 FQNEAQ. For the CDR3, the DNA is TGTGCCAGCAGCTTATCGTTTCGGTCCGAAAAACTGTTTCTT. Amino acid sequence: CASSLSFRSEKLFL.

The rearrangement links TRBV30 to TRBJ2-7; D is unclear. V shed 2 bases and J shed 6 bases, with 5 bases lying between them. The CDR3 runs 10 residues. Germline V gene data show CDR1 as GTSNPN and CDR2 as SVGIG (reference sequence). CDR3 protein: CAWSLSEQYF. In DNA form, the CDR3 reads TGTGCCTGGAGTTTAAGCGAGCAGTACTTC.

This sequence joins TRBV10-3 and TRBJ2-3; 10 positions agree with TRBD2. V lost 1 base and J lost 1; bases outside the gene matches: 5. The CDR3 runs to 17 residues. Germline assignment: CDR1 ENHRY and CDR2 SYGVKD. The CDR3 sequence is CAISELTTSGGTDTQYF. In DNA, the CDR3 is TGTGCCATCAGTGAGTTAACCACTAGCGGGGGCACAGATACGCAGTATTTT.

This clonotype was recorded at least ten times. The CDR3, as DNA: TGTGCCAGCAGCTTGGAATGGGGTATCAATTCACCCCTCCACTTT. Translation gives CASSLEWGINSPLHF. V and J are TRBV11-3 and TRBJ1-6; no clear D. Germline V gene lookup returns CDR1 SGHNT and CDR2 YENEEA. The CDR3 covers 15 residues. Trimming left V 3 bases short and J 7 bases short, with 13 bases between.

This clonotype was found many times. V and J are TRBV19 and TRBJ1-2, with 7 nucleotides matching TRBD1. The CDR3 totals 15 residues. The V gene's germline CDR1 is LNHDA and CDR2 SQIVND (reference sequence). Trimming took 7 bases from V and 1 from J; bases not matched to a gene: 9. CDR3 bases: TGTGCCAGTATCCAAGGACAGGAGAGTAACTATGGCTACACCTTC. Translation: CASIQGQESNYGYTF.

This clonotype was counted ten times or more. The chain joins TRBV7-9 to TRBJ2-2; D is possibly TRBD1 (6 bases). Trimming left V 4 bases short and J 4 bases short, with 7 bases between. CDR3 size: 13 residues. The germline CDR1 and CDR2 sequences are SEHNR and FQNEAQ (reference sequence). The CDR3 loop is CASSWTATGELFF. Written as DNA, the CDR3 is TGTGCCAGCAGCTGGACAGCCACCGGGGAGCTGTTTTTT.

This clonotype turned up a few times. The chain combines TRBV12-3 or TRBV12-4 with TRBJ1-5, with D perhaps matching TRBD1 (5 bases). V lost 4 bases and J 6 bases, leaving 10 bases between the germline ends. The CDR3 covers 13 residues. CDR3: CASSSGGIQPQHF. The CDR3 nucleotides are TGTGCCAGCAGTTCGGGGGGGATTCAGCCCCAGCATTTT.

This sequence joins TRBV20-1 and TRBJ2-7; D possibly corresponds to TRBD2 (6 bases). The DNA matches TRBJ2-1 better at its end, which makes the J call doubtful. The germline CDR1 and CDR2 sequences are DFQATT and SNEGSKA (reference sequence). The CDR3 has 15 residues. CDR3 sequence (DNA): TGCAGTGCTGAGAATCCGGGCGGGGCCTACAATGAGCAGTTCTTC. It encodes CSAENPGGAYNEQFF.

This clonotype was counted a single time. The chain links TRBV7-2 to TRBJ2-1; the D is unclear. Between the trimmed V and J ends, which lost 3 bases and 5 bases, there was a span of 14 bases. The length of the CDR3 is 15 residues. The germline V gene has CDR1 SGHTA and CDR2 FQGNSA. As DNA, the CDR3 is TGTGCCAGCAGCTTTCTTTTCCCCCCCCACAATGAGCAGTTCTTC. Residues: CASSFLFPPHNEQFF.

The chain has TRBV19 and TRBJ2-2; D may be TRBD1 (6 bases). This CDR3 is built from 15 residues. CDR1 and CDR2 from the germline V gene are LNHDA and SQIVND (reference sequence). V gave up 3 bases and J gave up 4 bases, with 12 bases separating them. CDR3 nucleotides: TGTGCCAGTAGTATCAGGGGCGGTAGCACCGGGGAGCTGTTTTTT. This encodes CASSIRGGSTGELFF.

This chain uses TRBV20-1 with TRBJ2-5; TRBD2 aligns across 7 bases. With 2 bases clipped from V and 1 base from J, the junction kept 10 bases outside the gene matches. The CDR3 is 16 amino acids. Germline CDR1 DFQATT, CDR2 SNEGSKA (reference sequence). The DNA for the CDR3 is TGCAGTGCTAGACCCCCTGGGGGGGTTTTCCAAGAGACCCAGTACTTC. It encodes CSARPPGGVFQETQYF.

This clonotype was seen many times. This chain uses TRBV12-3 or TRBV12-4 with TRBJ1-5; D is perhaps TRBD1 (5 bases). This CDR3 is built from 16 residues. V was trimmed by 3 bases and J by 0 bases, leaving 12 bases between them. The CDR3 nucleotides are TGTGCCAGCAGTTTTCTGTCAGGGTCTAGCAATCAGCCCCAGCATTTT. Translated: CASSFLSGSSNQPQHF.

This chain joins TRBV10-3 and TRBJ2-7; 7 positions match TRBD1. The CDR3 is made up of 16 amino acids. Germline CDR1 ENHRY, CDR2 SYGVKD. V dropped 10 bases and J dropped 2; count of bases not matched to a gene: 17. CDR3: CATNDYRGHHAYEQYF. In nucleotides, the CDR3 is TGTGCCACTAACGATTACAGGGGCCATCATGCCTACGAGCAGTACTTC.

The rearrangement links TRBV20-1 to TRBJ1-4; D may be TRBD1 (5 bases). The CDR3 runs 15 residues. Germline V gives CDR1 DFQATT, CDR2 SNEGSKA (reference sequence). Trimming took 0 bases from V and 10 from J, leaving 18 bases between them. The DNA of the CDR3 is TGCAGTGCTAGAGATGCAGGGATTGTGTATGGAAAACTGTTTTTT. This translates into CSARDAGIVYGKLFF.

The rearrangement joins TRBV7-2 to TRBJ2-7; 14 nucleotides line up with TRBD2. The J call may be in error: the DNA end matches TRBJ2-1 better. This CDR3 is 14 amino acids long. Germline CDR1 reads SGHTA; CDR2 reads FQGNSA. CDR3 amino acids: CASSGLAGGREQFF. As DNA, the CDR3 is TGTGCCAGCAGCGGACTAGCGGGAGGCCGCGAGCAGTTCTTC.

This clonotype was picked up a small number of times. The V gene is TRBV20-1, the J gene TRBJ1-6; TRBD1 might be the D (5 bases). The CDR3 runs to 13 residues. The germline V gene has CDR1 DFQATT and CDR2 SNEGSKA (reference sequence). Trimming shortened V by 6 bases and J by 10 bases, and 16 bases separated the two germline ends. The CDR3 loop is CSARAGSLSPLHF. CDR3 DNA: TGCAGTGCCCGGGCAGGGTCGTTGTCACCCCTCCACTTT.

The chain carries TRBV9 and TRBJ2-5; tentative D call: TRBD1 (5 bases). The CDR3 extends over 14 amino acids. V lost 4 bases and J lost 4, with 14 bases in between. Per germline, CDR1 SGDLS and CDR2 YYNGEE. This CDR3 is CASSQVKGLETQYF. For the CDR3, the DNA is TGTGCCAGCAGCCAAGTAAAGGGGTTAGAGACCCAGTACTTC.

A single count supports this clonotype. Germline is not matched at one junction end, which may reflect a read error. The chain carries TRBV20-1 and TRBJ1-1, with D tentatively TRBD1 (5 bases). This CDR3 is 14 amino acids long. Germline CDR1 is DFQATT and CDR2 is SNEGSKA (reference sequence). The CDR3 bases are TGCAGTGCTTTCGGGACTTCTTCGAACACTGAGGCTTTCTTT. Protein sequence: CSAFGTSSNTEAFF.

Only a few counts were recorded for this clonotype. The genes are TRBV29-1 and TRBJ2-7; D is uncertain. The CDR3 length is 14 residues. The germline V gene has CDR1 SQVTM and CDR2 ANQGSEA. V gave up 4 bases and J gave up 1 base, with 14 bases separating them. CDR3 in DNA: TGCAGCGTTGGCAACCCCGAGACGTCCTACGAGCAGTACTTC. This sequence encodes CSVGNPETSYEQYF.

This clonotype was counted ten times or more. This chain uses TRBV10-3 with TRBJ1-4; 9 nucleotides agree with TRBD1. The CDR3 covers 18 residues. The germline V gene has CDR1 ENHRY and CDR2 SYGVKD. V gave up 3 bases and J gave up 7 bases; unmatched junction bases: 15. The CDR3 here is CAISDSGRQGGWVEKLFF. In DNA form, the CDR3 reads TGTGCCATCAGTGATTCGGGACGACAGGGGGGGTGGGTTGAAAAACTGTTTTTT.

This clonotype was observed a few times. The rearrangement uses TRBV7-9 and TRBJ2-2, with D maybe TRBD2 (5 bases). The germline V gene encodes CDR1 SEHNR and CDR2 FQNEAQ (reference sequence). This CDR3 has 15 residues. Trimming took off 5 bases at V and 2 bases at J, with 12 bases between the two ends. This chain's CDR3 is CASSATRHNTGELFF. In DNA, the CDR3 is TGTGCCAGCAGCGCAACTAGGCACAACACCGGGGAGCTGTTTTTT.

This clonotype was recorded a few times. The chain combines TRBV5-1 with TRBJ1-1, with 7 bases that match TRBD1. Germline V gene lookup returns CDR1 SGHRS and CDR2 YFSETQ. After removal of 5 bases from V and 1 base from J, the junction contained 11 bases not matched to a gene. The CDR3 sequence is 16 residues long. The CDR3 DNA reads as TGCGCCAGCAGTTACGGGACAGCAGTAGGGAACACTGAAGCTTTCTTT. It codes for CASSYGTAVGNTEAFF.

This clonotype showed up many times. The rearrangement links TRBV5-5 to TRBJ1-5; D unclear. There are 15 residues in the CDR3. CDR1 SGHKS and CDR2 YYEKEE come from the germline V gene (reference sequence). V was cut by 0 bases and J by 4 bases, with 11 bases left in between. CDR3 sequence (DNA): TGTGCCAGCAGCTTGGCCGGAACAGCGAATCAGCCCCAGCATTTT. This sequence encodes CASSLAGTANQPQHF.

This clonotype has ten or more counts. This chain joins TRBV7-2 and TRBJ2-5; D gene uncertain. CDR3 length: 11 amino acids. Germline assignment: CDR1 SGHTA and CDR2 FQGNSA. Trimming left V 3 bases short and J 9 bases short, with 8 bases between. CDR3 protein: CASSFGVAQYF. The CDR3 coding sequence is TGTGCCAGCAGCTTTGGAGTAGCCCAGTACTTC. The variable domain in full, with the rest retrieved from reference TRBV7-2 and TRBJ2-5, is GAGVSQSPSNKVTEKGKDVELRCDPISGHTALYWYRQSLGQGLEFLIYFQGNSAPDKSGLPSDRFSAERTGGSVSTLTIQRTQQEDSAVYLCASSFGVAQYFGPGTRLLVL.